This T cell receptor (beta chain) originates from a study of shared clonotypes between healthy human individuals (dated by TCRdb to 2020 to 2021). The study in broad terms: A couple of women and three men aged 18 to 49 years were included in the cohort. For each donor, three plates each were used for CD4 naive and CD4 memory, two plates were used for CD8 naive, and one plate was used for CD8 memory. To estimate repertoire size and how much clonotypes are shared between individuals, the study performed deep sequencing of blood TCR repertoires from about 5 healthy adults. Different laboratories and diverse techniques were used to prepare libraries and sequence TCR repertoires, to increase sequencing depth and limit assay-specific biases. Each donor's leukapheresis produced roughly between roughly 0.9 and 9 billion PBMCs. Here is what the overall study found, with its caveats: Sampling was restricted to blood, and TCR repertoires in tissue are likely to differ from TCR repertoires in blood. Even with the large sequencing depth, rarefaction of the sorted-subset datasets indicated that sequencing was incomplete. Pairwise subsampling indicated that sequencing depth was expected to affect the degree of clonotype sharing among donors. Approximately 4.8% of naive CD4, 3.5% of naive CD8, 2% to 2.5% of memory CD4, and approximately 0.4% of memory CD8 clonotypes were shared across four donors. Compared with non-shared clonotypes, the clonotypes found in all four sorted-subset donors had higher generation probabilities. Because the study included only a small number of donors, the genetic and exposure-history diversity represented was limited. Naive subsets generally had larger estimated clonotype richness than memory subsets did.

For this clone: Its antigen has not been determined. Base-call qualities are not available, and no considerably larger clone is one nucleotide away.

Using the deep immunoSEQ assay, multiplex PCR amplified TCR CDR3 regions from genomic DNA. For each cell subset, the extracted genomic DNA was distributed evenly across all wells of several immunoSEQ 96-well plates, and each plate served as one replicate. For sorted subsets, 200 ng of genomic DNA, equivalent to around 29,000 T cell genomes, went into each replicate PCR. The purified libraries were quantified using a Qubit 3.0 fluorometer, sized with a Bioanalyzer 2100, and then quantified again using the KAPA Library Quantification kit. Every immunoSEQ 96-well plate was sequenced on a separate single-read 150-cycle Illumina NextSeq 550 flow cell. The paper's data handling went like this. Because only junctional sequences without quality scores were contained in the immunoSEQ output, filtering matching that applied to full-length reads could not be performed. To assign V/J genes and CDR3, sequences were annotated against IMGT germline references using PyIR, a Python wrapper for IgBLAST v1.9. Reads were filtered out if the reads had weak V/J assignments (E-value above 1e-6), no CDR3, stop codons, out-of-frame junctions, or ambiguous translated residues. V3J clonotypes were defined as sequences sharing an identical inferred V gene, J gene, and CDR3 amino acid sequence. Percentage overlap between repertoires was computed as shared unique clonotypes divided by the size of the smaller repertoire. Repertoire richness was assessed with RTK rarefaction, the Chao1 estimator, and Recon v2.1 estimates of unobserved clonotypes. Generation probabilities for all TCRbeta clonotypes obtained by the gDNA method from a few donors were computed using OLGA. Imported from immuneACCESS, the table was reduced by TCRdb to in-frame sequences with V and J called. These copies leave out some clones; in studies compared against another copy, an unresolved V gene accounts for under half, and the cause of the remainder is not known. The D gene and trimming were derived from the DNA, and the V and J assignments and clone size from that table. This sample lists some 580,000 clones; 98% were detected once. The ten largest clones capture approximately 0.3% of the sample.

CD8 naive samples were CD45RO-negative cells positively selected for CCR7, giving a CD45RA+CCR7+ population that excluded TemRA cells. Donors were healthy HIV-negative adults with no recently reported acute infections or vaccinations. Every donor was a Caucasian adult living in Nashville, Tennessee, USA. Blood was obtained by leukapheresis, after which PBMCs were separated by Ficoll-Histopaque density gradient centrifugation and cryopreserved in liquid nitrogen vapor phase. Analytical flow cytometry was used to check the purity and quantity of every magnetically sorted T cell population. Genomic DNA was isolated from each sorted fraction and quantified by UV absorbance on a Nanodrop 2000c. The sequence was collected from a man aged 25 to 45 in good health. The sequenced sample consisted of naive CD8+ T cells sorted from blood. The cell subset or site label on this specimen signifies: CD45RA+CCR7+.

The CDR3 protein: CAWKWGEYEQYF. The nucleotide sequence is TGTGCCTGGAAGTGGGGGGAATACGAGCAGTACTTC. The chain joins TRBV30 to TRBJ2-7; a tentative D match to TRBD2 spans 6 bases. The CDR3 covers 12 residues, taking in both the cysteine and the phenylalanine. Only the CDR3 DNA is retained, 36 bases long and in frame from the first base. From the germline V gene (reference sequence), CDR1 is GTSNPN and CDR2 is SVGIG. A distance of 11 bases separates the germline ends of V and J, which lose 4 bases and 4 bases respectively.